This T cell receptor beta chain comes out of a study of regulatory T cells in long-lasting Graves disease. Study context: Less than 3 months of antithyroid drugs had been taken by newly diagnosed Graves' patients. Overall study findings and caveats: Sample size, which was small, may have reduced accuracy.

Regarding this clonotype: The antigen is undetermined. A far larger clone is one base from this, pointing to a likely read error.

The CDR3 runs 16 residues. Looked up from germline, CDR1 is MNHEY and CDR2 is SMNVEV (reference sequence). The V and J ends lost 5 bases and 4 bases, in that order; junction bases with no gene match: 10. Time point specified: newly diagnosed GD, antithyroid drugs for less than 3 months. Scientists built the TCR library using RNA that was extracted from PBMCs. Building of the TCR beta libraries involved iRepertoire HTBI primers and Arm-PCR of CDR3 regions. A single record per CDR3 protein comes from TCRdb applying MiXCR to the multiplex PCR reads. The sample includes some 490,000 distinct CDR3 sequences, about 12% of them seen just once. These data also featured in a second study, about T cells in Graves' hyperthyroidism and ophthalmopathy. This second study notes: Together with thyroid ultrasound, orbital computed tomography, serum thyroxine and TRAb, clinical symptoms were used for diagnoses. With the HTBI primer set, the TCR CDR3 went through a first round of RT-PCR.

This clonotype was sampled from a woman in her 30s with Graves disease. The chain carries TRBV27 and TRBJ2-1; 8 bases line up with TRBD1. Here the sequenced sample was peripheral blood mononuclear cells (PBMCs), taken at new diagnosis, from a patient treated with antithyroid drugs. This chain's CDR3 is CASSDRQGILYNEQFF. The DNA for the CDR3 is TGTGCCAGCAGTGACCGACAGGGGATCCTATACAATGAGCAGTTCTTC.